This entry lists 4 T cell receptor beta chains sequenced from one sample in a study of T cell responses to AZD1222 COVID-19 vaccine. Sequencing used immunoSEQ multiplex PCR; TCRdb keeps in-frame clones, though not all of them. This table has about 130,000 clones, over 75% appearing once. The source material was peripheral blood, sampled on day 0 of AZD1222 vaccination. All receptors come from an adult in good health.

This sequence joins TRBV7-8 and TRBJ2-5; D is possibly TRBD2 (6 bases). V lost 5 bases and J 6 bases, leaving 19 bases between the germline ends. The CDR3 length is 15 residues. Per germline, CDR1 SGHVS and CDR2 FQNEAQ. Here the CDR3 reads CASSPPLPGVKTQYF. DNA for the CDR3: TGTGCCAGCAGCCCCCCCCTGCCGGGGGTGAAGACCCAGTACTTC. Filled out from reference TRBV7-8 and TRBJ2-5, the complete variable domain reads GAGVSQSPRYKVAKRGQDVALRCDPISGHVSLFWYQQALGQGPEFLTYFQNEAQLDKSGLPSDRFFAERPEGSVSTLKIQRTQQEDSAVYLCASSPPLPGVKTQYFGPGTRLLVL.

The rearrangement links TRBV29-1 to TRBJ2-5; D is ambiguous. The CDR3 has 10 amino acids. From germline, CDR1 is SQVTM and CDR2 ANQGSEA. Trimming removed 4 bases from V and 4 bases from J, with 4 bases in between. The CDR3: CSVGAETQYF. The CDR3 DNA is TGCAGCGTTGGAGCAGAGACCCAGTACTTC.

V gene TRBV5-1 combines with J gene TRBJ1-2; D call uncertain. CDR3 length: 12 amino acids. Germline V lookup: CDR1 SGHRS, CDR2 YFSETQ. Trimming removed 5 bases at V and 4 bases at J, with 9 bases between. CDR3 nucleotides: TGCGCCAGCAGAGTGGCAGGCTATGGCTACACCTTC. Protein: CASRVAGYGYTF. Drawing the rest from reference TRBV5-1 and TRBJ1-2, the complete variable domain is KAGVTQTPRYLIKTRGQQVTLSCSPISGHRSVSWYQQTPGQGLQFLFEYFSETQRNKGNFPGRFSGRQFSNSRSEMNVSTLELGDSALYLCASRVAGYGYTFGSGTRLTVV.

The CDR3 loop is CASSEYGYNEQFF. CDR3 nucleotides: TGTGCCAGCAGTGAATACGGCTACAATGAGCAGTTCTTC. This rearrangement joins TRBV25-1 to TRBJ2-1, with D hard to call. The V and J ends lost 0 bases and 3 bases respectively, with 3 bases between them. This CDR3 has 13 amino acids. CDR1 is MGHDK, CDR2 SYGVNS, per germline.